This entry concerns a single T cell receptor beta chain. The antigen it recognizes is unknown. The read terminates 3 residues ahead of where the CDR3 ends, so the germline J gene completes it. Every participant had a single incident cervical HPV16 infection, and women with prevalent HPV16 infections were excluded. Cervical HPV DNA was detected by MY09/MY11 PCR and genotyped by dot-blot hybridization. About 14 mL of heparinized blood was centrifuged, after which the buffy coat was aliquoted, frozen at -30 degrees C, and then stored at -80 degrees C. QIAGEN kits were used to extract genomic DNA from buffy coat specimens. Using the immunoSEQ assay, multiplex PCR amplified TCR beta CDR3 regions from an average of approximately 1,200 ng of genomic DNA per sample. To correct primer bias, the assay used a complete synthetic TCR repertoire to set an amplification baseline. The amplicons were sequenced on the Illumina platform. The authors processed their data as follows. Error correction of the sequences involved clustering with frequency ratios plus a modified nearest-neighbor algorithm, after which the sequences were analyzed in the immunoSEQ Analyzer using IMGT gene definitions. At each rarefaction depth, TCR richness and evenness were averaged across 20 rarefaction repeats, and samples with fewer sequences than that depth were excluded. Wilcoxon rank sum tests with FDR correction were used to compare relative abundances of V, D and J genes between the groups. Blinded duplicates gave an intraclass correlation of about 96% for TCR richness and an average of 76.4% across 66 gene segments. This immuneACCESS table, as held by TCRdb, lists in-frame sequences with V and J called but not all clones. Of the missing ones, under half trace to an unresolved V gene in checked studies; the others have no known cause. The DNA gave D and trimming, while V, J and clone size come from that table. Per the sample table, the count is roughly 18,000 clones. The top ten clonotypes cover approximately 11% of the sample.

V drops 5 bases and J drops 5 bases, leaving 12 bases in between. The cysteine opens and the phenylalanine closes a CDR3 of 13 amino acids. The DNA covers only part of the CDR3, 30 bases in frame from base 1. Taken from the germline V gene (reference sequence), the CDR1 and CDR2 loops are LNHDA and SQIVND. The data derive from a study of T cells in women clearing cervical HPV infection (dated by TCRdb to the late 2010s). Regarding the study in general: The cases were approximately 23 women with histologically confirmed HPV16-related CIN3 or worse, and 2 of those women had invasive cancers. The 20 to 25 controls were women who cleared a single incident HPV16 infection within 12 months without developing precancer or cancer. Blood from cases was collected at the visit where the lesion was first found, while blood from controls was collected once the infection could no longer be detected. For cases, the median interval between lesion detection and blood sampling was about 150 days, with an interquartile range of about 85 to 220 days. Since HLA typing was available for only a few women, HLA type could not be ruled out as a confounder. This exploratory proof-of-principle case-control study, nested within the Guanacaste HPV Natural History Study in Costa Rica, compared TCR repertoires among women with different cervical HPV16 outcomes. Cases and controls were matched on year of sample collection and on age within five years. A median age of nearly 35 years was observed in cases versus 38 to 40 in controls, and no significant differences in baseline characteristics were found. In the parent cohort, about 10,000 women aged 18 or older were enrolled in Guanacaste, Costa Rica, during about 1992 to 1994 and were followed for seven years. Five blinded duplicates per group were added as quality controls, so that 60 or so samples were obtained: 50 or so participants and some 10 replicates.

What the study reported, not specific to this receptor: Lower TRBV6-7 relative abundance was observed in cases than in controls (around 0.11% versus 0.15%; Bonferroni P = 0.0008). TCR repertoire richness was significantly higher in CIN3+ cases than in controls across sequencing depths, while evenness did not differ. T-cell numbers per sample were unknown, so richness differences could reflect varying T-cell content rather than repertoire biology. By combining richness with V gene abundances, random forest classifiers separated cases from controls with an estimated AUC of roughly 0.8. Whether associations preceded infection or resulted from infection could not be shown with the cross-sectional design, and effector/memory subsets and HPV-specific T cells were not isolated.

Sequenced input: blood buffy coat. The chain joins TRBV19 to TRBJ1-1; TRBD1 is a possible D gene, resting on 6 matching bases. This TCR was recovered from a woman between 18 and 70 years old with a cervical HPV16 infection that either progressed to CIN3+ or cleared (not recorded which). This receptor carries the CDR3 CASSQGWRTEAFF. The sequenced CDR3 bases are TGTGCCAGTAGTCAGGGGTGGAGAACTGAA.